This T cell receptor beta chain comes out of a study of response to subunit inactivated influenza vaccine. General study findings and limits: The authors proposed limited new T cell recruitment per seasonal influenza vaccination.

This clonotype was seen a handful of times. Its antigen is currently unknown. Trimming took 5 bases from V and 1 from J; bases not matched to a gene: 6. The germline V gene encodes CDR1 ENHRY and CDR2 SYGVKD. The CDR3 has 16 amino acids. MiXCR, applied by TCRdb to the RT-PCR reads, yields one record per CDR3 protein. The data contain approximately 570,000 distinct CDR3 sequences, approximately 7.1% of them singletons. The rearrangement uses TRBV10-3 and TRBJ2-5, with 11 nucleotides matching TRBD1. The receptor's source is a man between 50 and 69 years old who received an inactivated influenza vaccine. The material was PBMCs from blood, obtained around 25 months after vaccination. Here the CDR3 reads CAISTRTGGLQETQYF. CDR3 nucleotides: TGTGCCATCAGTACCCGGACAGGGGGCCTCCAAGAGACCCAGTACTTC.